The TCR beta chain described here comes from a study of T cells expressing NK-cell markers. The CDR3 contains 13 residues. Synthesis of TCR beta cDNA relied on 5'RACE template switching carrying UMIs. After re-calling the 5' RACE reads, TCRdb lists one entry per CDR3 protein, DNA absent. The sample table includes roughly 390,000 distinct CDR3 sequences. This chain joins TRBV12-3 or TRBV12-4 and TRBJ2-2. Input material: blood T cells: a sorted CD56 or NKG2C T cell subset, CD4+ or CD8+ T cells, or bulk PBMC T cells (not recorded which). This TCR came from a woman aged 45-59 years in good health. The CDR3 region is CASSGDGTGELFF.